This passage covers 21 T cell receptor beta chains from one sample sequenced in a study of shared clonotypes between healthy human individuals. This table comes from immunoSEQ multiplex PCR, and its TCRdb copy is limited to in-frame clones, with some not included. The sample consists of about a million clones, around four fifths of them appearing once. The material sequenced was memory CD4+ T cells sorted from blood. Noted subset: CD45RA-negative fraction. The origin of the receptors is a man aged 18 to 29 in good health.

The chain combines TRBV7-3 with TRBJ2-5; the D gene could be TRBD1 or TRBD2 (6 bases each). This CDR3 is built from 14 residues. CDR1 SGHTA and CDR2 FQGTGA come from the germline V gene. Trimming left V 4 bases short and J 2 bases short, with 11 bases between. The CDR3 DNA sequence: TGTGCCAGCAGCTCTCGGGGGCCTCAAGAGACCCAGTACTTC. Its protein product is CASSSRGPQETQYF.

CDR3 in DNA: TGCGCCAGCAGTCAAGGGTGTGTGAAAAACACCATATATTTT. Protein: CASSQGCVKNTIYF. The chain uses TRBV23-1 and TRBJ1-3; D is unclear. TRBV23-1 is treated as an ORF (open reading frame) with a function not yet certain. This CDR3 contains 14 residues. V lost 2 bases, J lost 6 bases, and 11 bases lay in between.

The sample holds one count of this clone. The rearrangement links TRBV15 to TRBJ2-1; 7 bases agree with TRBD1. The CDR3 loop spans 14 amino acids. V lost 4 bases, J lost 5 bases, and 5 bases stayed unmatched. Germline V CDR1 and CDR2: LNHNV, YYDKDF (reference sequence). CDR3 sequence reads: CATSTGGINNEQFF. The CDR3 DNA reads as TGTGCCACCAGCACAGGGGGAATTAACAATGAGCAGTTCTTC.

The gene calls are TRBV6-6 and TRBJ2-5; TRBD1 aligns across 10 bases. Germline CDR1 reads MNHNY; CDR2 reads SVGAGI (reference sequence). The V gene end was trimmed by 6 bases and the J gene end by 1 base; junction bases not matched to a gene: 5. The CDR3 runs to 15 residues. In nucleotides, the CDR3 is TGTGCCAGCAGCCGGGGACAGGGGACCCAAGAGACCCAGTACTTC. It encodes CASSRGQGTQETQYF.

The chain combines TRBV27 with TRBJ2-7; TRBD2 aligns across 9 bases. V was clipped by 3 bases and J by 7 bases; unmatched bases: 10. The V gene's germline CDR1 is MNHEY and CDR2 SMNVEV (reference sequence). The CDR3 extends over 15 amino acids. CDR3 amino acids: CASSFEASGMREQYF. As DNA, the CDR3 is TGTGCCAGCAGTTTCGAGGCTAGCGGGATGCGGGAGCAGTACTTC.

The chain links TRBV15 to TRBJ2-7; the match to TRBD1 covers 8 bases. V dropped 5 bases and J dropped 5; count of bases not matched to a gene: 5. Germline V CDR1 and CDR2: LNHNV, YYDKDF (reference sequence). The CDR3 runs 13 residues. The CDR3 DNA reads TGTGCCACCAGCCTGGACAGGGTGCACGAGCAGTACTTC. This translates into CATSLDRVHEQYF.

The V gene is TRBV29-1, the J gene TRBJ1-1; the D gene is possibly TRBD1 (5 bases). V was clipped by 5 bases and J by 0 bases, with 13 bases between them. The length of the CDR3 is 14 residues. Germline assignment: CDR1 SQVTM and CDR2 ANQGSEA. The CDR3 nucleotides are TGCAGCGTTAAGGCAGGGTTCCTGAACACTGAAGCTTTCTTT. It specifies CSVKAGFLNTEAFF.

V is TRBV29-1 and J is TRBJ1-1; no clear D. CDR1 and CDR2 from the germline V gene are SQVTM and ANQGSEA. CDR3 length equals 13 residues. V was clipped by 5 bases and J by 0 bases, with 10 bases between them. DNA for the CDR3: TGCAGCGTTTCGGGCAATTTGAACACTGAAGCTTTCTTT. It encodes CSVSGNLNTEAFF.

The chain uses TRBV5-6 and TRBJ2-7; D unresolved. This CDR3 contains 12 residues. CDR1 and CDR2 from the germline V gene are SGHDT and YYEEEE. V was pared by 4 bases and J by 6 bases, with 11 bases between. As DNA, the CDR3 is TGTGCCAGCAGCCAAATAGCCGCCGAGCAGTACTTC. This encodes CASSQIAAEQYF.

This clone was picked up many times. Without the conserved terminal phenylalanine or tryptophan, this CDR3 likely stems from a read error. The limits of the CDR3 on the DNA are not certain, so only TCRdb's listed CDR3 is given. The rearrangement joins TRBV2 to TRBJ1-1. Termini included, the CDR3 measures 11 amino acids. CDR1 SNHLY and CDR2 FYNNEI come from the germline V gene. The CDR3 here is CASSARGTNPN.

This clone occurred a few times. The sample contains more than one DNA sequence encoding this CDR3. CDR3 DNA sequence: TGCGCCAGCAGCTTGGCCGTCTCTGGGGCCAACGTCCTGACTTTC. Its protein is CASSLAVSGANVLTF. The rearrangement links TRBV5-1 to TRBJ2-6; D is uncertain. The CDR3 is 15 amino acids. Germline V gene data show CDR1 as SGHRS and CDR2 as YFSETQ. Trimming pared 0 bases from V and 0 bases from J, leaving 4 bases between.

This rearrangement joins TRBV13 to TRBJ1-2; perhaps TRBD1 as D (6 bases). Germline V gives CDR1 PRHDT, CDR2 FYEKMQ (reference sequence). The CDR3 is made up of 16 amino acids. The V end lost 1 base, the J end lost 4 bases, and 16 bases lay between the germline ends. The CDR3, as DNA: TGTGCCAGCAGCTTAGAGAACGGGGGGCAGGTCTATGGCTACACCTTC. This encodes CASSLENGGQVYGYTF.

V gene TRBV20-1 combines with J gene TRBJ2-1; 13 bases match TRBD2. This CDR3 region has 11 residues. Germline V gene lookup returns CDR1 DFQATT and CDR2 SNEGSKA (reference sequence). This CDR3 reads CRGLAGNEQFF. The CDR3 region has the DNA TGCAGGGGACTAGCGGGGAATGAGCAGTTCTTC.

Of note for this clone: This sample includes further DNA sequences coding for the same CDR3. V is TRBV5-1 and J is TRBJ1-2; D unclear. Germline V CDR1 and CDR2: SGHRS, YFSETQ. The length of the CDR3 is 13 residues. Trimming stripped 0 bases from V and 4 bases from J, with 7 bases between. This chain's CDR3 is CASSLGGGYGYTF. The CDR3 nucleotides are TGCGCCAGCAGCTTGGGCGGCGGCTATGGCTACACCTTC. The full variable domain, completed using reference TRBV5-1 and TRBJ1-2, is KAGVTQTPRYLIKTRGQQVTLSCSPISGHRSVSWYQQTPGQGLQFLFEYFSETQRNKGNFPGRFSGRQFSNSRSEMNVSTLELGDSALYLCASSLGGGYGYTFGSGTRLTVV.

The chain has TRBV7-2 and TRBJ2-5, with D unresolved. The V and J ends lost 4 bases and 7 bases respectively, with 19 bases between them. Germline-derived CDR1 and CDR2 are SGHTA and FQGNSA. The CDR3 sequence is 15 residues long. The CDR3 DNA is TGTGCCAGCAGCTCCCTCCTGGGCCCATGGGGGACCCAGTACTTC. It is translated as CASSSLLGPWGTQYF.

V is TRBV29-1 and J is TRBJ1-1; a weak D match, TRBD1 (5 bases). The germline V gene encodes CDR1 SQVTM and CDR2 ANQGSEA. V was clipped by 3 bases and J by 3 bases, with 8 bases between them. The CDR3 has 12 amino acids. For the CDR3, the DNA is TGCAGCGTTGATCGGGGGGACACTGAAGCTTTCTTT. Its protein is CSVDRGDTEAFF.

As DNA, the CDR3 is TGTGCCAGCAGCCCCAGCGGGGGAGATTACAATGAGCAGTTCTTC. Its translation is CASSPSGGDYNEQFF. The genes are TRBV7-3 and TRBJ2-1; TRBD2 agrees at 8 bases. Germline lookup yields CDR1 SGHTA and CDR2 FQGTGA. The junction had 7 bases not matched to a gene; V was cut back by 5 bases and J by 4 bases. The CDR3 has 15 amino acids.

The chain joins TRBV6-1 to TRBJ1-1; tentative D call: TRBD1 (5 bases). Germline V gene lookup returns CDR1 MNHNS and CDR2 SASEGT. Trimming removed 3 bases from V and 4 bases from J, with 12 bases in between. The CDR3 totals 14 residues. This CDR3 reads CASSDSGGGTEAFF. The CDR3 coding sequence is TGTGCCAGCAGTGATTCGGGGGGTGGCACTGAAGCTTTCTTT.

This rearrangement joins TRBV6-6 to TRBJ1-6; possibly TRBD1 for D (5 bases). V was cut by 2 bases and J by 6 bases, with 11 bases left in between. The germline CDR1 and CDR2 sequences are MNHNY and SVGAGI (reference sequence). The CDR3 is 15 residues long. DNA for the CDR3: TGTGCCAGCAGTTACGGCGGGACGGTTAATTCACCCCTCCACTTT. Translation: CASSYGGTVNSPLHF.

The chain joins TRBV5-1 to TRBJ1-1; 7 bases line up with TRBD1. Per the germline V gene, CDR1 is SGHRS and CDR2 is YFSETQ. Trimming at V came to 3 bases and at J to 0 bases, leaving 5 bases not matched to a gene. This CDR3 region has 15 residues. The CDR3 bases are TGCGCCAGCAGCTCCATACAGGGGATGAACACTGAAGCTTTCTTT. Translation: CASSSIQGMNTEAFF.

The chain is built from TRBV7-3 and TRBJ2-7; D is unresolved. Deletions cut 8 bases from V and 2 bases from J, with 13 bases between. The CDR3 extends over 13 amino acids. Germline CDR1 reads SGHTA; CDR2 reads FQGTGA. CDR3 nucleotide sequence: TGTGCCAGCGGAGATTACAAGGCCTACGAGCAGTACTTC. It yields the protein CASGDYKAYEQYF.